This T cell receptor (beta chain) was identified during a study of PD-L1 blockade in urothelial cancer (dated by TCRdb to between 2016 and 2019). Regarding the study in general: Every patient began therapy in 2014 and was given atezolizumab 1,200 mg intravenously every 3 weeks. Pretreatment tumor samples, along with matched peripheral blood serially collected before and after atezolizumab treatment, were subjected to TCR sequencing. Patients had an ECOG performance status of 0 or 1 and had received between 0 and 3 prior chemotherapy regimens. Pretreatment blood TCR-seq was available for fewer than 30 patients, at least one posttreatment blood collection was obtained for about 24 patients, and tumor TCR-seq was available for about 24 patients. About 90% of the 29 patients were identified as males with urothelial cancer of bladder origin, and a prior smoking history was reported by 18 of 29 patients. Durable clinical benefit was defined as a progression-free survival longer than 6 months, and TCR features were additionally tested against progression-free survival and overall survival. A median of roughly 140,000 T cells and approximately 83,000 unique TCRs was obtained from blood samples, and a median clonality of roughly 0.074 was observed. Somatic, immune and clinical correlates of response to PD-L1 blockade with atezolizumab in urothelial cancer were the focus of an exploratory multi-omic analysis. Roughly ten patients achieved durable clinical benefit and 20 did not. Blood samples were analyzed at 3 weeks after treatment start (second dose) and at 6 weeks after treatment start. In the same patients who had TCR sequencing, pretreatment tumors also underwent whole exome sequencing and RNA sequencing. Broader findings and caveats from the paper: Greater expansion of tumor-associated TCR clones in peripheral blood 3 weeks after the start of treatment was observed in patients with durable benefit (n of about 21, p = 0.022). A pretreatment peripheral blood TCR clonality below the median was linked to improved progression-free and overall survival. Because of the small sample size (n of about 30) and the many exploratory analyses performed, the results are intended to be regarded as hypothesis-generating.

Per the publication, the time point label means: peripheral blood 6 weeks after treatment start. A cohort of about 27 patients with locally advanced or metastatic urothelial carcinoma, treated at Memorial Sloan Kettering on a trial protocol, was included. Peripheral blood mononuclear cells were collected from each patient pretreatment and during treatment, giving between 1 and 8 total time points per patient. The Qiagen DNeasy Blood extraction kit was used to purify genomic DNA from total PBMCs and tumor samples. PBMCs were collected pretreatment and during treatment, and were isolated and stored as previously described. Synthetic TCR analog templates were spiked into each PCR to estimate absolute template abundance from read counts. The immunoSEQ assay was used to amplify TCRbeta CDR3 regions from genomic DNA with bias-controlled V and J gene primers. Sequencing of rearranged TCRbeta segments was performed at approximately 20X coverage. As for the authors' bioinformatics: Sequencing errors were corrected by clustering and CDR3s were annotated against IMGT to assign V, D and J genes. Out-of-frame and stop-codon sequences were excluded, and only productive TCRbeta rearrangements were used in downstream analyses. To compute clonality, Shannon entropy was normalized by the log of the number of unique productive sequences and then subtracted from one. Fisher's exact test with Benjamini-Hochberg correction, using a cutoff of adjusted p below 0.01, was how clones that differed between time points or between blood and tumor were identified. TCRdb obtained this table from immuneACCESS and retained in-frame rearrangements with V and J assigned. These tables miss some clones; where compared with another copy, unresolved V genes account for less than half of the shortfall, and the remainder is unexplained. Clonal size and the V and J genes are those of that table, whereas D and trimming came from the DNA. A total of about 40,000 clones appear in this sample, around 83% of them only once. Approximately 2.4% of the sample rests with the top ten.

Its CDR3 holds 16 amino acids, cysteine through phenylalanine. CDR3 DNA only is kept here, 48 bases in frame from base 1. Trimming removed 6 bases from V and 0 bases from J, leaving 16 bases between the germline ends. CDR1 and CDR2 are read off the germline V gene as MDHEN and SYDVKM. About this clone itself: Its antigen remains unidentified. There are no base qualities to consult, and no much larger clone falls within one base.

The sample here was PBMCs, taken around atezolizumab (anti-PD-L1) treatment. The chain couples TRBV28 to TRBJ2-3; 6 matching bases give a weak D call of TRBD2. The source is a man in his sixties or seventies with urothelial cancer. The CDR3 protein is CASSPVAAPSTDTQYF. The DNA sequence is given as TGTGCCAGCAGCCCAGTAGCGGCTCCTAGCACAGATACGCAGTATTTT.